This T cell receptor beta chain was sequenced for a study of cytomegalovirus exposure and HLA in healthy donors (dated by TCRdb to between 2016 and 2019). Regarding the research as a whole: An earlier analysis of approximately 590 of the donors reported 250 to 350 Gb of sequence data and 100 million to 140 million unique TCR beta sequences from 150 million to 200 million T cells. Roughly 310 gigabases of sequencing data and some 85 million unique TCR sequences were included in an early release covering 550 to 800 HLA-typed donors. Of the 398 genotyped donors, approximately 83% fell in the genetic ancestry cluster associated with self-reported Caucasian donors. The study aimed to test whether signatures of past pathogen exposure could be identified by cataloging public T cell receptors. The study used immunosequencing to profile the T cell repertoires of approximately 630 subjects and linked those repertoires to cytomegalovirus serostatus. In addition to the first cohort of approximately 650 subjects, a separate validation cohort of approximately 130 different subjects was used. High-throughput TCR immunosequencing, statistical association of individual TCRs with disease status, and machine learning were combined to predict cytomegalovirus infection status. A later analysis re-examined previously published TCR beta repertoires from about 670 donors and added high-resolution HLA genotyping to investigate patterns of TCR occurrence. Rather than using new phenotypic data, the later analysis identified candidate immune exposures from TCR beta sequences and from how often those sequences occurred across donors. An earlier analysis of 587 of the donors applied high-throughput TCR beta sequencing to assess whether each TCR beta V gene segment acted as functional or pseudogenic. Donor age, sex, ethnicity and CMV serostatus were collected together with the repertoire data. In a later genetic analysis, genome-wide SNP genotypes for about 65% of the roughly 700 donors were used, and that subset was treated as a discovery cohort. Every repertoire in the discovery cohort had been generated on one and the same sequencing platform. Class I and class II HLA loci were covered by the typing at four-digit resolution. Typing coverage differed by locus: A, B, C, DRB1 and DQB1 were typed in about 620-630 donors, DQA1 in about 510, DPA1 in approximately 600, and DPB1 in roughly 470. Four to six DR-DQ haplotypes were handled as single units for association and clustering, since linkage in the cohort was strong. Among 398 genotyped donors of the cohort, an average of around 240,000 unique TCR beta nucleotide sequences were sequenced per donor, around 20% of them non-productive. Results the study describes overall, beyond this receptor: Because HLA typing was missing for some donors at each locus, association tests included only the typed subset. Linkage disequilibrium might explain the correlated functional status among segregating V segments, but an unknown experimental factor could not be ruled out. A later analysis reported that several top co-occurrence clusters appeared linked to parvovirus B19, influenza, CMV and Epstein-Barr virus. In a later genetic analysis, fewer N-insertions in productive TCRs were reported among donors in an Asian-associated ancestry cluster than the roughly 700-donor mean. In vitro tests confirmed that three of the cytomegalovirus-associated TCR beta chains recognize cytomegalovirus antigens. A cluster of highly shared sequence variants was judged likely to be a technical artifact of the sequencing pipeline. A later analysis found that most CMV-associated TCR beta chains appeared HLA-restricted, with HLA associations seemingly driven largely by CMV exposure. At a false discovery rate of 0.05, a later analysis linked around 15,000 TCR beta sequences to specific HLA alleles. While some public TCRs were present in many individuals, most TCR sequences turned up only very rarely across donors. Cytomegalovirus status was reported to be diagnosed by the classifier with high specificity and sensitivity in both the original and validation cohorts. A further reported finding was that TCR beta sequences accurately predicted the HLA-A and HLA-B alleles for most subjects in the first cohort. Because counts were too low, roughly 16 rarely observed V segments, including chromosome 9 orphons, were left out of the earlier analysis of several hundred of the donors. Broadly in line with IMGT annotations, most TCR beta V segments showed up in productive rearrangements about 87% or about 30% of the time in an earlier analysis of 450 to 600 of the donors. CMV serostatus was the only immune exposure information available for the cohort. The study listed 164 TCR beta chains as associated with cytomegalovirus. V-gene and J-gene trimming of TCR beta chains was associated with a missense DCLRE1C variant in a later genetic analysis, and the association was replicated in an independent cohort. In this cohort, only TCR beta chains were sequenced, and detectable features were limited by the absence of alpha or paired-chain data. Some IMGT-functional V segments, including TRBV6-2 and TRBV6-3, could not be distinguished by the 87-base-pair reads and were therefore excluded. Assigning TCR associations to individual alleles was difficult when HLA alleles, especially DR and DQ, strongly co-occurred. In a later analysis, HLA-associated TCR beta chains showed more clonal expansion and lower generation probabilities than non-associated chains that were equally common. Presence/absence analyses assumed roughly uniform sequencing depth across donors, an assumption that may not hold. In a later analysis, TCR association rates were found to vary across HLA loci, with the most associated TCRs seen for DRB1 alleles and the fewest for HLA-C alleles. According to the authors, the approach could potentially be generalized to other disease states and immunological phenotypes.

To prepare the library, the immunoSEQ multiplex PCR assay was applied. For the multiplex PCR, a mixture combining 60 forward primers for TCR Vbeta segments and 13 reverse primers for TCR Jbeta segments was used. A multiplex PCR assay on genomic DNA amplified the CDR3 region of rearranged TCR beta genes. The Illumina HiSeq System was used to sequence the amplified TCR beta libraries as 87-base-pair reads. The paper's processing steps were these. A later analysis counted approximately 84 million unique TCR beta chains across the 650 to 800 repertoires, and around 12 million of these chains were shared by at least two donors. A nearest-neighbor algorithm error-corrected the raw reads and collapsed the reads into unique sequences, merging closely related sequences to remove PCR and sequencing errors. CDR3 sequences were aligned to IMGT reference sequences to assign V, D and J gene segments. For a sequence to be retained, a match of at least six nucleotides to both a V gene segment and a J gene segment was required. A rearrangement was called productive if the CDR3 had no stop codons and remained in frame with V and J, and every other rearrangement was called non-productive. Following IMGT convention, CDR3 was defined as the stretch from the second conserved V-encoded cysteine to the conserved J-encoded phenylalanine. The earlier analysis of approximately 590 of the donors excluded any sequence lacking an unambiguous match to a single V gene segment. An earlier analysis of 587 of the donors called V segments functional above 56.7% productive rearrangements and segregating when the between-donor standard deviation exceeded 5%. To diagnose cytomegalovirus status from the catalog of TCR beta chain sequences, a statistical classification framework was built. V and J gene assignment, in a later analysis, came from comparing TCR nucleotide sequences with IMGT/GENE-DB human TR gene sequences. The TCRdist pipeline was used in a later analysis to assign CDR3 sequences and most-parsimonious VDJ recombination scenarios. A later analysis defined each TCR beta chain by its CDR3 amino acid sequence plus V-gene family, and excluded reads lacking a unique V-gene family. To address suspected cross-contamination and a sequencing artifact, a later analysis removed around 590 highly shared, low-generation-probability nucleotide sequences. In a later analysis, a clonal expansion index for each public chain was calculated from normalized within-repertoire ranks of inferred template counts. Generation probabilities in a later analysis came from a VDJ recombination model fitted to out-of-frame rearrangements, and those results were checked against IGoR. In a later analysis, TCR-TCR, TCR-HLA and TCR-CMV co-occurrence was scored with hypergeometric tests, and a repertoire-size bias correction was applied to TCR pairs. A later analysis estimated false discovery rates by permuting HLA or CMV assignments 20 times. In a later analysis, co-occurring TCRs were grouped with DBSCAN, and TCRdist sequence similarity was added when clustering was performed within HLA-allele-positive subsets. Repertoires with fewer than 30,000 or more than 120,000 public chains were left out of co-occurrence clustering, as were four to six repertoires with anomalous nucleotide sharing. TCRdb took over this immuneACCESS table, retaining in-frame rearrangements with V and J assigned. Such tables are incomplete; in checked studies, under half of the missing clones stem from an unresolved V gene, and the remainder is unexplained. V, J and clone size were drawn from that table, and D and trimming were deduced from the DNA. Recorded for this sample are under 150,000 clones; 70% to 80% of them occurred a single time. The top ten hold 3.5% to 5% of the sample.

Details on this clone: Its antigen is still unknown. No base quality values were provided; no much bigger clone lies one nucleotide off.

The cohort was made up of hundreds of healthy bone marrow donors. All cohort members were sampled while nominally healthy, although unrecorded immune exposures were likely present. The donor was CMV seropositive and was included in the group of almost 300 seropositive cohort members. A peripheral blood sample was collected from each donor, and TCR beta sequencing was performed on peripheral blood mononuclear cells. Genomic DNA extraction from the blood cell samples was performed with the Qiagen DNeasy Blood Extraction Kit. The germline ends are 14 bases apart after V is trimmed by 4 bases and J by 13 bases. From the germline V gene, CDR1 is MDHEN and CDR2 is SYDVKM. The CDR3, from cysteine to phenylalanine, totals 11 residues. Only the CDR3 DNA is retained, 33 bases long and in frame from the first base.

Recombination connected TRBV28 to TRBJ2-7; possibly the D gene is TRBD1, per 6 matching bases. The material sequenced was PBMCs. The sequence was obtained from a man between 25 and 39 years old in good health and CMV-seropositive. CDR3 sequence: CASSSRQAPYF. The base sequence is TGTGCCAGCAGTTCCCGACAGGCCCCATACTTC.